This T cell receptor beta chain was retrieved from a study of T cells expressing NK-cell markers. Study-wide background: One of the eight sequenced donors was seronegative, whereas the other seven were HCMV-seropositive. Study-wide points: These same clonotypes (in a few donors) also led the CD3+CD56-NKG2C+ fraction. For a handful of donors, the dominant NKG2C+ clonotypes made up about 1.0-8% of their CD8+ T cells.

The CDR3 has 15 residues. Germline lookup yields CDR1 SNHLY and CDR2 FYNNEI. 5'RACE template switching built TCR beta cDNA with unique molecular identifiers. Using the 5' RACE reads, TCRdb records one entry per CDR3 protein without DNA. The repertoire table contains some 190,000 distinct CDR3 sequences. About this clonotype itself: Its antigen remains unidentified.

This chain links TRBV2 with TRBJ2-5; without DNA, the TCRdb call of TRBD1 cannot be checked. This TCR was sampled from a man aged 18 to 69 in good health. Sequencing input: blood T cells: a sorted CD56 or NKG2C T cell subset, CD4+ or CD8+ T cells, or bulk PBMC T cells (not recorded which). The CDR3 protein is CASSEYGGAGETQYF.